These 8 T cell receptor beta chains were all obtained from the same sample, sequenced in a study of Ad26.COV2.S vaccination and SARS-CoV-2 variants. The repertoire was sequenced with immunoSEQ multiplex PCR; TCRdb's copy has only in-frame clones and lacks some. The repertoire holds some 410,000 clones, with roughly 90% as singletons. As for treatment: roughly 18 received Ad26.COV2.S at low or high dose, single or two shots; about 5 received placebo; per-sample allocation not given. All samples were drawn on day 63, counting from the first vaccine or placebo injection. This sample comprised peripheral blood, obtained in a trial of Ad26.COV2.S vaccine versus placebo. These receptors were obtained from a person aged 18-65 years who received the Ad26.COV2.S COVID-19 vaccine or a placebo.

J is TRBJ1-1 and V is TRBV4-3; no definite D call. This CDR3 is 13 amino acids long. The V end was cut by 0 bases, the J end by 7 bases, with 9 bases between. The germline V gene has CDR1 LGHNA and CDR2 YSLEER. CDR3 protein: CASSQENGLEAFF. The CDR3 coding sequence is TGCGCCAGCAGCCAAGAGAATGGACTTGAAGCTTTCTTT.

The CDR3 protein is CASSRTGEDSPLHF. The DNA of the CDR3 is TGTGCCAGCTCGCGGACAGGGGAGGATTCACCCCTCCACTTT. The rearrangement joins TRBV18 to TRBJ1-6, with 9 bases matching TRBD1. Unmatched junction bases numbered 5, after V lost 6 bases and J lost 8 bases. The CDR3 totals 14 residues. Germline V CDR1 and CDR2: KGHSH, LQKENI.

The chain employs TRBV30 and TRBJ1-2; D gene ambiguous. This CDR3 contains 13 residues. CDR1 is GTSNPN and CDR2 is SVGIG in the germline V gene (reference sequence). V shed 0 bases and J shed 3 bases, with 8 bases lying between them. CDR3 loop: CAWSVERYYGYTF. The CDR3 DNA follows: TGTGCCTGGAGTGTGGAGAGGTACTATGGCTACACCTTC.

The J gene is TRBJ1-2, the V gene TRBV5-6, with D perhaps matching TRBD1 (6 bases). The germline CDR1 and CDR2 sequences are SGHDT and YYEEEE. V lost 4 bases to trimming and J lost 5 bases, with 9 bases between them. The CDR3 contains 12 residues. CDR3 coding DNA: TGTGCCAGCAGCGGCGGGACATATGGCTACACCTTC. Its translation is CASSGGTYGYTF.

This sequence joins TRBV27 and TRBJ1-1; 8 nucleotides align to TRBD1. V shed 5 bases and J 2 bases; nucleotides not matched to a gene: 13. Germline-derived CDR1 and CDR2 are MNHEY and SMNVEV (reference sequence). This CDR3 spans 17 amino acids. CDR3 sequence (DNA): TGTGCCAGCAGTCCATCGGGACAGGCGCTTAAAAACACTGAAGCTTTCTTT. It is translated as CASSPSGQALKNTEAFF.

The chain is built from TRBV20-1 and TRBJ1-2, with TRBD1 matching over 7 bases. The V and J ends lost 3 bases and 7 bases, in that order; junction bases with no gene match: 11. The V gene's germline CDR1 is DFQATT and CDR2 SNEGSKA (reference sequence). This CDR3 has 14 residues. CDR3 amino acids: CSASTLTGPSGYTF. In nucleotides, the CDR3 is TGCAGTGCTAGTACCCTGACAGGGCCGAGTGGCTACACCTTC.

The chain carries TRBV9 and TRBJ2-3; D gene uncertain. CDR3 size: 12 residues. Germline CDR1 SGDLS, CDR2 YYNGEE. Trimming shortened V by 4 bases and J by 2 bases, and 5 bases separated the two germline ends. The CDR3 reads CASSPYTDTQYF. CDR3 DNA: TGTGCCAGCAGCCCGTACACAGATACGCAGTATTTT.

V and J are TRBV7-7 and TRBJ2-1; D is unclear. Per germline, CDR1 SSHAT and CDR2 FNYEAQ (reference sequence). Trimming stripped 2 bases from V and 2 bases from J, with 13 bases between. This CDR3 region has 16 residues. CDR3 in amino acids: CASSLRATSTYNEQFF. CDR3 coding DNA: TGTGCCAGCAGCTTAAGGGCGACATCCACCTACAATGAGCAGTTCTTC.